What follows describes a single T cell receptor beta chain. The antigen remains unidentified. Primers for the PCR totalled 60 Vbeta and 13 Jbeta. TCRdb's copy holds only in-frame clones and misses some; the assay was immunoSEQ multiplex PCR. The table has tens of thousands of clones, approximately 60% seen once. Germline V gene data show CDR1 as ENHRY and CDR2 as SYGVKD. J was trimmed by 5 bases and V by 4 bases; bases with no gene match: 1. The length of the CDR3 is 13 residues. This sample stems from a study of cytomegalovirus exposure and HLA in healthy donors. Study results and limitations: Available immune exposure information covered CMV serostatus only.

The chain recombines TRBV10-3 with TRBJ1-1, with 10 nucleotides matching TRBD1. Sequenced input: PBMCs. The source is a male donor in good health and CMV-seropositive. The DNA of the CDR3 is TGTGCCATCAGTGGGACAGGGGGAACTGAAGCTTTCTTT. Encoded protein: CAISGTGGTEAFF.